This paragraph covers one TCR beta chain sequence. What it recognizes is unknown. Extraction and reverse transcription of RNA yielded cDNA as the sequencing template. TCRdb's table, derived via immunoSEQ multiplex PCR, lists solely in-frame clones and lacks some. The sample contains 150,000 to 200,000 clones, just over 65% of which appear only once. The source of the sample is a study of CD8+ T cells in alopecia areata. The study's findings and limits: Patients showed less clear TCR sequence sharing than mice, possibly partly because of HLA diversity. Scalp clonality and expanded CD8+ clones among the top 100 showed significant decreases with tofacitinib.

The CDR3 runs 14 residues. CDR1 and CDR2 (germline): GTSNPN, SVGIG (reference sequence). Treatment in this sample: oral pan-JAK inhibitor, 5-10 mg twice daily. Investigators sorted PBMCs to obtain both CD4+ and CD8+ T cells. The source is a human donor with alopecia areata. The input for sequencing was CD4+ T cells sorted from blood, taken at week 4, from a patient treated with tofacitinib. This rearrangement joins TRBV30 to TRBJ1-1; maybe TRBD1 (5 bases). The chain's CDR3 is CASGTGLVRAEAFF. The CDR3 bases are TGTGCTTCGGGGACCGGACTGGTAAGGGCTGAAGCTTTCTTT.